This TCR beta chain was found in a study of T cells in Graves' hyperthyroidism and ophthalmopathy. RNA transcripts were the template for amplifying TCR beta CDR3 regions. The primer set for the first-round RT-PCR of the TCR CDR3 was HTBI. TCRdb independently ran MiXCR on the multiplex PCR reads; one entry per CDR3 protein. The data contain about 560,000 distinct CDR3 sequences, 16% of them seen just once; the ten biggest clones take up more than 15%. The CDR3 has 15 residues. CDR1 is LNHNV, CDR2 YYDKDF, per germline (reference sequence). The V end lost 3 bases, the J end lost 2 bases, and 14 bases lay between the germline ends. A lack of ophthalmopathy progression within 18 months defined stable Graves' hyperthyroidism.

Sequencing used blood. This receptor was taken from a woman between 18 and 30 years old with Graves' hyperthyroidism. The chain has TRBV15 and TRBJ2-7; a possible D gene is TRBD1 (5 bases). The CDR3 DNA is TGTGCCACCAGCAGCTTATCACAGGACACCTACGAGCAGTACTTC. Translated: CATSSLSQDTYEQYF. Looking up the rest from reference TRBV15 and TRBJ2-7 gives the full variable domain: DAMVIQNPRYQVTQFGKPVTLSCSQTLNHNVMYWYQQKSSQAPKLLFHYYDKDFNNEADTPDNFQSRRPNTSFCFLDIRSPGLGDTAMYLCATSSLSQDTYEQYFGPGTRLTVT.